This T cell receptor beta chain was sequenced for a study of blood T cell repertoires in COVID-19. Study overall: Researchers got acute and convalescent COVID-19 samples from the United States, Italy and Spain. Nucleic acid was either cDNA or gDNA, and it came from T cells, B-cell-depleted T cells, or PBMCs.

This clone is medium-sized (0.01 to 0.1%) within its sample. There are 13 residues in the CDR3. Trimming left V 1 base short and J 4 bases short, with 10 bases between. Germline CDR1 GTSNPN, CDR2 SVGIG (reference sequence). In the authors' workflow: Estimation of nucleated cell counts was performed using reference gene primer amplification. Sequencing used immunoSEQ multiplex PCR; TCRdb keeps in-frame clones, though not all of them. The D gene and trimming were derived from the DNA, and the V and J assignments and clone size from that table. The sample lists fewer than 45,000 clones, around 90% seen once, with approximately 26% in the top ten.

The clonotype comes from a man in his sixties with active or convalescent COVID-19. Sequencing input: peripheral blood. This chain joins TRBV30 and TRBJ1-2; D possibly corresponds to TRBD1 (6 bases). The CDR3 loop reads CAWSGRTVYGYTF. CDR3 sequence (DNA): TGTGCCTGGAGTGGAAGGACAGTCTATGGCTACACCTTC.